The 3 T cell receptor beta chains in this list originate from one sample, sequenced in a study of blood T cells in healthy people across ages. Using a J-beta primer mix together with a sample-barcoded 5' primer, a second PCR was run for roughly 6 to 11 cycles. TCRdb used MiXCR to reprocess the 5' RACE reads, holding one entry per CDR3 protein. Here the sample spans about 720,000 distinct CDR3 sequences, about 20% being singletons. The specimen sequenced was blood. The receptors stem from a man in his 70s in good health.

This clonotype was recorded a few times. V is TRBV7-9 and J is TRBJ2-4; D not resolved. The germline V and J ends were trimmed by 1 base and 9 bases, with 13 bases remaining between them. The CDR3 loop spans 14 amino acids. Germline V gene sequence: CDR1 SEHNR, CDR2 FQNEAQ (reference sequence). The CDR3 sequence is CASSLEAMVSIQYF. DNA of the CDR3: TGTGCCAGCAGCTTAGAAGCTATGGTGAGCATTCAGTACTTC.

The V and J genes are TRBV6-6 and TRBJ2-3; 7 bases fit TRBD2. Germline V gene sequence: CDR1 MNHNY, CDR2 SVGAGI (reference sequence). The CDR3 loop spans 16 amino acids. V gave up 7 bases and J gave up 1 base; unmatched junction bases: 11. The CDR3 loop is CASTNPPRGGTDTQYF. The CDR3 DNA reads TGTGCCAGCACCAATCCCCCCCGGGGGGGCACAGATACGCAGTATTTT.

The V call is TRBV7-9, the J call TRBJ2-7; D call uncertain. CDR3 length: 15 amino acids. Per germline, CDR1 SEHNR and CDR2 FQNEAQ (reference sequence). V was pared by 4 bases and J by 5 bases, with 18 bases between. CDR3 sequence reads: CASSSALPRVDEQYF. CDR3 coding DNA: TGTGCCAGCAGCTCAGCTCTACCCCGTGTGGACGAGCAGTACTTC.